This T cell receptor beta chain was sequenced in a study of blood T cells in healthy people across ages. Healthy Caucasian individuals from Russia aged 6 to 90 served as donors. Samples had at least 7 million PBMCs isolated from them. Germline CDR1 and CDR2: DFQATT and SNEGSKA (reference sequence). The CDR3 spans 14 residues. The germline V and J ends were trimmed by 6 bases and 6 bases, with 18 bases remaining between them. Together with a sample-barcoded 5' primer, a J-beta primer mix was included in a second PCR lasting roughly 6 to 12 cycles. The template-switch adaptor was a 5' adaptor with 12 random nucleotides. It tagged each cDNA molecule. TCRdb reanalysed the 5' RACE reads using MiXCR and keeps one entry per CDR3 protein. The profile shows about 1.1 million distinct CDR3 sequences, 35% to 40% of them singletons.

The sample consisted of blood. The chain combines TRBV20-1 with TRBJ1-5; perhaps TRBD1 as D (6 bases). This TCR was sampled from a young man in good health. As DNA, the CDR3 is TGCAGTGCCCAGGGTAGGGGGGTGTTTCAGCCCCAGCATTTT. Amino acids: CSAQGRGVFQPQHF.